The 16 T cell receptor beta chains below were found in one sample sequenced in a study of blood T cell repertoires in COVID-19. The method was immunoSEQ multiplex PCR; TCRdb's version includes in-frame clones alone and lacks a portion of them. The top ten clones hold around 0.91% of a sample with about 250,000 clones, 88% of them seen once. Specimen: peripheral blood. All receptors derive from a woman aged 40-49 years who had recovered from COVID-19.

J is TRBJ1-6 and V is TRBV27; D is unclear. CDR3 length equals 12 residues. V lost 3 bases and J 10 bases, leaving 7 bases between the germline ends. The germline CDR1 and CDR2 sequences are MNHEY and SMNVEV (reference sequence). This CDR3 is CASSFMRSPLHF. The DNA for the CDR3 is TGTGCCAGCAGTTTTATGCGGTCACCCCTCCACTTT.

This chain links TRBV18 with TRBJ1-1; 9 bases align to TRBD1. This CDR3 is built from 16 residues. V lost 3 bases and J lost 9; bases outside the gene matches: 14. Germline-derived CDR1 and CDR2 are KGHSH and LQKENI. CDR3 residues: CASSPGGQGQKGKAFF. As DNA, the CDR3 is TGTGCCAGCTCACCGGGGGGACAGGGTCAGAAAGGGAAAGCTTTCTTT.

CDR3 amino acids: CASSLGAGTGGRETQYF. CDR3 nucleotide sequence: TGTGCCAGCAGCTTAGGGGCCGGGACAGGGGGCCGGGAGACCCAGTACTTC. The chain combines TRBV7-3 with TRBJ2-5; 12 bases are shared with TRBD1. Germline V gene sequence: CDR1 SGHTA, CDR2 FQGTGA. V shed 2 bases and J 5 bases; nucleotides not matched to a gene: 9. The CDR3 consists of 17 residues.

This chain links TRBV7-2 with TRBJ2-7, with 8 positions matching TRBD1. V dropped 5 bases and J dropped 2; count of bases not matched to a gene: 8. The CDR3 is 15 amino acids. From germline, CDR1 is SGHTA and CDR2 FQGNSA. This CDR3 reads CASSPRQGPPYEQYF. In DNA form, the CDR3 reads TGTGCCAGCAGCCCCCGACAGGGGCCACCCTACGAGCAGTACTTC.

V is TRBV5-6 and J is TRBJ1-4; weak D call: TRBD1 (6 bases). The V end was cut by 2 bases, the J end by 7 bases, with 12 bases between. The CDR3 sequence is 14 residues long. Germline V CDR1 and CDR2: SGHDT, YYEEEE. CDR3 protein: CASSFGGSGEKLFF. In DNA, the CDR3 is TGTGCCAGCAGCTTTGGGGGCTCGGGTGAAAAACTGTTTTTT.

This sequence joins TRBV9 and TRBJ2-2, with D tentatively TRBD1 (6 bases). Per germline, CDR1 SGDLS and CDR2 YYNGEE. The CDR3 has 15 residues. The V and J ends lost 0 bases and 4 bases respectively, with 10 bases between them. Here the CDR3 reads CASSVGGRGTGELFF. CDR3 DNA sequence: TGTGCCAGCAGCGTAGGCGGCAGGGGCACCGGGGAGCTGTTTTTT.

To note about this clone: This sample includes further DNA sequences coding for the same CDR3. This chain uses TRBV6-5 with TRBJ2-7; 12 positions match TRBD1. V was pared by 5 bases and J by 4 bases, with 3 bases of the junction left unmatched. This CDR3 is built from 14 residues. Per germline, CDR1 MNHEY and CDR2 SVGAGI. CDR3 nucleotide sequence: TGTGCCAGCAGTCCGGGACAGGGGGCGTACGAGCAGTACTTC. Its protein product is CASSPGQGAYEQYF.

This sequence joins TRBV4-1 and TRBJ2-2, with 13 nucleotides matching TRBD2. The CDR3 runs to 20 residues. Germline V gene data show CDR1 as MGHRA and CDR2 as YSYEKL. Germline trimming cut 1 base from V and 7 bases from J; bases unmatched to any gene: 15. CDR3 in amino acids: CASSQATPLAGGPPGGELFF. Here the CDR3 DNA reads TGCGCCAGCAGCCAAGCTACCCCACTAGCGGGAGGGCCGCCGGGCGGGGAGCTGTTTTTT.

This clone showed up just once. In DNA form, the CDR3 reads TGTGCCAGTCTCTCCTTCTCGCAGTCGAACACCGGGGAGCTGTTTTTT. It is translated as CASLSFSQSNTGELFF. The chain joins TRBV11-3 to TRBJ2-2; no firm D call. Germline CDR1 is SGHNT and CDR2 is YENEEA. The CDR3 is 16 residues long. The germline V and J ends were trimmed by 9 bases and 0 bases, with 17 bases remaining between them.

This clone was counted only a few times. This sample includes further DNA sequences coding for the same CDR3. This chain connects TRBV3-1 (or the pseudogene TRBV3-2) to TRBJ1-5, with D possibly matching TRBD1 (5 bases). The germline CDR1 and CDR2 sequences are LGHDT and YNNKEL (reference sequence). The ends were cut back, 2 bases at V and 6 bases at J, with 5 bases in the middle. The CDR3 consists of 12 residues. The CDR3 bases are TGTGCCAGCAGCCAAAGGGGTCAGCCCCAGCATTTT. Translation: CASSQRGQPQHF.

The V gene is TRBV2, the J gene TRBJ1-3, with D unresolved. The CDR3 spans 14 residues. Between the trimmed V and J ends, which lost 6 bases and 2 bases, there was a span of 11 bases. From germline, CDR1 is SNHLY and CDR2 FYNNEI. CDR3 DNA sequence: TGTGCCAGCAGGGGAGGGAGGACTGGAAACACCATATATTTT. Amino acids: CASRGGRTGNTIYF.

This sequence joins TRBV6-5 and TRBJ1-3, with D uncertain. This CDR3 contains 14 residues. Trimming took off 0 bases at V and 3 bases at J, with 6 bases between the two ends. CDR1 and CDR2 (germline): MNHEY, SVGAGI. The CDR3 loop reads CASSYSGSGNTIYF. The CDR3 nucleotides are TGTGCCAGCAGTTACTCGGGGAGTGGAAACACCATATATTTT.

The V gene is TRBV24-1, the J gene TRBJ1-5; TRBD1 matches at 12 bases. The germline V gene encodes CDR1 KGHDR and CDR2 SFDVKD. The junction had 8 bases not matched to a gene; V was cut back by 4 bases and J by 5 bases. CDR3 size: 17 residues. CDR3 amino acids: CATSDRGQGAMDQPQHF. The CDR3 bases are TGTGCCACCAGTGACCGGGGACAGGGGGCGATGGATCAGCCCCAGCATTTT.

This rearrangement joins TRBV30 to TRBJ1-4, with a tentative D call TRBD1 (6 bases). The CDR3 totals 14 residues. In germline, CDR1 is GTSNPN, CDR2 SVGIG (reference sequence). V dropped 0 bases and J dropped 8 bases, with 13 bases sitting between them. This chain's CDR3 is CAWSVSGGREKLFF. The CDR3 nucleotides are TGTGCCTGGAGTGTATCTGGGGGCCGGGAAAAACTGTTTTTT.

The chain carries TRBV2 and TRBJ2-1, with TRBD2 matching over 8 bases. V shed 7 bases and J 6 bases; nucleotides not matched to a gene: 8. The CDR3 totals 14 residues. Germline CDR1 is SNHLY and CDR2 is FYNNEI. The DNA of the CDR3 is TGTGCCAGCACTGGACTAGCCTTGATCAATGAGCAGTTCTTC. It is translated as CASTGLALINEQFF.

The chain has TRBV7-2 and TRBJ1-1; 8 positions match TRBD1. V lost 5 bases, J lost 9 bases, and 11 bases stayed unmatched. From germline, CDR1 is SGHTA and CDR2 FQGNSA. This CDR3 has 14 amino acids. As DNA, the CDR3 is TGTGCCAGCAGCCCACCAGGGGGCAGGGCCCAAGCTTTCTTT. Translating it yields CASSPPGGRAQAFF.